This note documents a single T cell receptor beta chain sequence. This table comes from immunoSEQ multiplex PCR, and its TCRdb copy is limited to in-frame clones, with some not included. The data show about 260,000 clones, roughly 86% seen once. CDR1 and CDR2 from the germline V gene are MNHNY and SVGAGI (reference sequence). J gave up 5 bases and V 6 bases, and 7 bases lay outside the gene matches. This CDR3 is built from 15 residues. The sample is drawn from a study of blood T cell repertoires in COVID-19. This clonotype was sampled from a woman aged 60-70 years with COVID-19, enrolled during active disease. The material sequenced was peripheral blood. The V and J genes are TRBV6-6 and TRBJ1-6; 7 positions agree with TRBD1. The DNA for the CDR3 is TGTGCCAGCAGCCGAGGGACAGCCAATAATTCACCCCTCCACTTT. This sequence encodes CASSRGTANNSPLHF.